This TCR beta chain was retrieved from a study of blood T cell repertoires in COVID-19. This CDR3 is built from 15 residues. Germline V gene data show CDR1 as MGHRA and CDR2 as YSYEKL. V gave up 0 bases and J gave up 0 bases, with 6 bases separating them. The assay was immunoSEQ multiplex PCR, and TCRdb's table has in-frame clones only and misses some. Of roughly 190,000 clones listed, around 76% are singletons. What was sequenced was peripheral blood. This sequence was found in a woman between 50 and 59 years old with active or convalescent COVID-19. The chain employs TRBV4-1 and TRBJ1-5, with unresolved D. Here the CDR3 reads CASSQDPLSNQPQHF. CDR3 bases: TGCGCCAGCAGCCAAGACCCACTTAGCAATCAGCCCCAGCATTTT.